A single sample is the source of the 12 T cell receptor beta chains below, sequenced in a study of tumor-infiltrating lymphocytes in primary liver carcinoma (dated by TCRdb to the late 2010s). TRIzol reagent was used to extract blood RNA from unsorted whole blood, while the DNeasy Blood & Tissue kit provided the germline DNA. Sequencing was carried out with an Illumina HiSeq 2500. A constant-region primer and ProtoScript II reverse transcriptase were used to reverse-transcribe TCRbeta-specific cDNA from roughly 480 ng total RNA. Three nested multiplex PCR rounds, following a slightly modified ARM-PCR procedure, were used to build the TCRbeta libraries. Multiplex TRBV1-TRBV30 forward primers and a Cbeta reverse primer were used in the first two PCR rounds, each of which was run for around 10 cycles. The public reads were quality trimmed at Q25 with fastp and then assembled into clones with MiXCR by TCRdb, keeping productive beta chains. Each entry is one CDR3 protein sequence, shown with its most common DNA and genes. The sample yields 330,000 or so distinct CDR3 sequences; about 61% were counted once. The ten most abundant clones make up about 6.5% of the sample.

Material: peripheral blood. Receptors were obtained from a man aged 35 to 55 with primary liver carcinoma and hepatitis B virus infection.

This clonotype turned up a few times. A much larger clone sits a single nucleotide away, making a read error possible. The CDR3 sequence: CASNSGGGETQYF. The CDR3 bases are TGCGCCAGCAACTCAGGGGGCGGAGAGACCCAGTACTTC. The chain uses TRBV5-1 and TRBJ2-5; 8 bases line up with TRBD1. V was clipped by 6 bases and J by 4 bases; unmatched bases: 5. Germline CDR1 reads SGHRS; CDR2 reads YFSETQ. The CDR3 spans 13 residues.

The sample holds many counts of this clonotype. The chain joins TRBV6-6 to TRBJ1-1; D perhaps matches TRBD1 (5 bases). This CDR3 spans 13 amino acids. V gave up 6 bases and J gave up 5 bases, with 13 bases separating them. Germline V gene lookup returns CDR1 MNHNY and CDR2 SVGAGI (reference sequence). As DNA, the CDR3 is TGTGCCAGCAGCCAAGGGGTTTCGACTGAAGCTTTCTTT. This translates into CASSQGVSTEAFF.

The table lists this clonotype with many counts. V is TRBV4-1 and J is TRBJ1-6, with unresolved D. V lost 0 bases, J lost 7 bases, and 13 bases lay in between. The CDR3 is made up of 16 amino acids. Germline CDR1 and CDR2: MGHRA and YSYEKL. CDR3 nucleotides: TGCGCCAGCAGCCAAGATCGTAGGACCGGGAATTCACCCCTCCACTTT. Its translation is CASSQDRRTGNSPLHF.

On this clonotype: Because it lacks the conserved phenylalanine or tryptophan at the end, this CDR3 is likely a read error. It is unclear where the CDR3 begins or ends on the DNA, so no DNA is shown, and the CDR3 is as TCRdb lists it. The chain has TRBV10-2 and TRBJ1-5. The CDR3 is 12 amino acids in total, end residues counted. Germline V CDR1 and CDR2: WSHSY, SAAADI. The CDR3 loop is CASSESGQPHHL.

With respect to this clonotype: Just one base apart from a much larger clone, this may be a read error. The chain joins TRBV6-2 or TRBV6-3 to TRBJ2-3, with D maybe TRBD1 (6 bases). Germline CDR1 reads MNHEY; CDR2 reads SVGEGT. There are 13 residues in the CDR3. Trimming cost V 6 bases and J 3 bases, with 10 bases left between them. The CDR3 sequence is CASRDSRTDTQYF. CDR3 DNA: TGTGCCAGCAGGGACAGTAGAACAGATACGCAGTATTTT.

Of note for this clonotype: This may be a read error: a much more frequent sequence differs by one nucleotide. The chain couples TRBV29-1 to TRBJ2-1, with 10 bases that match TRBD2. The CDR3 is 12 residues long. The germline CDR1 and CDR2 sequences are SQVTM and ANQGSEA. Here the CDR3 DNA reads TGCAGCGCAGCGGGAGGGCCGGGTGAGCAGATCTTC. This sequence encodes CSAAGGPGEQIF.

The V gene is TRBV5-1, the J gene TRBJ1-2, with a weak D call TRBD1 (5 bases). The CDR3 extends over 15 amino acids. CDR1 is SGHRS, CDR2 YFSETQ, per germline. V shed 4 bases and J shed 5 bases, with 18 bases lying between them. DNA of the CDR3: TGCGCCAGCAGCCCGGAGGGACGGGGAGCGTATGGCTACACCTTC. The encoded protein is CASSPEGRGAYGYTF.

This clonotype was seen repeatedly, ten times or more. The rearrangement joins TRBV6-2 or TRBV6-3 to TRBJ2-1; TRBD2 is a possible D gene (6 bases). V gave up 6 bases and J gave up 3 bases, with 15 bases separating them. Germline V lookup: CDR1 MNHEY, CDR2 SVGEGT. The CDR3 has 15 residues. CDR3 coding DNA: TGTGCCAGCAGCTCCCTCCCTAGCGACTACAATGAGCAGTTCTTC. This codes for CASSSLPSDYNEQFF.

A word on this clonotype: Being one base from a much bigger clone, this may be a read error. V usage is TRBV29-1 and J usage is TRBJ2-2; D call uncertain. Germline loops: CDR1 SQVTM, CDR2 ANQGSEA. This CDR3 contains 12 residues. The ends were cut back, 0 bases at V and 6 bases at J, with 5 bases in the middle. CDR3 sequence (DNA): TGCAGCGTTGAAGAGGCCCCCGGGGAGCTGTTTTTT. It codes for CSVEEAPGELFF.

This clonotype was seen a few times. CDR3 nucleotide sequence: TGTGCCAGCAGCTTACCCCCGGGACAGGGGGAGCTGTTTTTT. Amino acids: CASSLPPGQGELFF. J is TRBJ2-2 and V is TRBV5-4; 7 bases are a match to TRBD1. CDR1 and CDR2 (germline): SGHNT, YYREEE (reference sequence). This CDR3 has 14 amino acids. Germline trimming cut 2 bases from V and 8 bases from J; bases unmatched to any gene: 6.

This clonotype showed up just a few times. This chain's CDR3 is CATEGRQVKYEQYF. In DNA form, the CDR3 reads TGTGCCACGGAGGGGCGACAGGTCAAATACGAGCAGTACTTC. V is TRBV28 and J is TRBJ2-7; D possibly uses TRBD1 or TRBD2 (6 bases each). CDR1 is MDHEN, CDR2 SYDVKM, per germline. This CDR3 has 14 amino acids. V was cut by 10 bases and J by 4 bases, with 20 bases left in between.

This clonotype was seen at least ten times. The J gene is TRBJ1-5, the V gene TRBV12-5; TRBD1 matches 7 bases. Germline V CDR1 and CDR2: LGHNT, FRNRAP. The J segment lost 0 bases and the V segment lost 6 bases, leaving 14 bases of the junction unmatched. This CDR3 region has 18 residues. CDR3 bases: TGTGCTAGTGGACGTACAGGGGTTTCTTTGTATAGCAATCAGCCCCAGCATTTT. It codes for CASGRTGVSLYSNQPQHF.